Below are 3 T cell receptor beta chains sequenced from a single sample in a study of OX40 agonist ivuxolimab in advanced cancers. Produced via immunoSEQ multiplex PCR; TCRdb's table is partial and in-frame only. The data show roughly 83,000 clones, approximately 84% seen once. The sequences come from CD4+ or CD8+ T cells sorted from blood, collected in a trial of the OX40 agonist ivuxolimab. The receptors were gathered from an adult with an advanced solid tumor such as melanoma, head and neck, liver or kidney cancer.

This clone came up a few times. CDR3 protein: CASSPQYEQYF. The CDR3, as DNA: TGTGCCAGCTCACCTCAGTACGAGCAGTACTTC. The V call is TRBV18, the J call TRBJ2-7; unclear D gene. Germline lookup yields CDR1 KGHSH and CDR2 LQKENI. The CDR3 runs to 11 residues. V lost 3 bases and J lost 4, with 4 bases in between.

This clone is labeled as medium-sized. The chain joins TRBV14 to TRBJ1-5, with unresolved D. Deletions cut 2 bases from V and 9 bases from J, with 11 bases between. CDR1 and CDR2 from the germline V gene are SGHDN and FVKESK. CDR3 length: 13 residues. CDR3: CASSQKGLTPQHF. DNA for the CDR3: TGTGCCAGCAGCCAAAAGGGATTAACGCCCCAGCATTTT.

V usage is TRBV19 and J usage is TRBJ1-2; D remains unclear. Trimming took off 1 base at V and 2 bases at J, with 11 bases between the two ends. Germline V lookup: CDR1 LNHDA, CDR2 SQIVND (reference sequence). The CDR3 length is 15 residues. The CDR3 is CASSIARAGNYGYTF. The CDR3, as DNA: TGTGCCAGTAGTATAGCCCGGGCCGGAAACTATGGCTACACCTTC.